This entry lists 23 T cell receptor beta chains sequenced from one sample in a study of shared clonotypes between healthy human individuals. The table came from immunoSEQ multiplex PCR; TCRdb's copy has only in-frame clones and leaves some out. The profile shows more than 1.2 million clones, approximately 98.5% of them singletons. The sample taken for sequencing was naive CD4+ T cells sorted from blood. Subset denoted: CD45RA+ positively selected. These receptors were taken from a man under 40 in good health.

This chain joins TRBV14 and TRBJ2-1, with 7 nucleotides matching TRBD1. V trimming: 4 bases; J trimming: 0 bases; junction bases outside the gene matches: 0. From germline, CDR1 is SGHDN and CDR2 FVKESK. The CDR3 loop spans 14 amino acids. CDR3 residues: CASSPGGSYNEQFF. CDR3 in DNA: TGTGCCAGCAGCCCAGGGGGCTCCTACAATGAGCAGTTCTTC.

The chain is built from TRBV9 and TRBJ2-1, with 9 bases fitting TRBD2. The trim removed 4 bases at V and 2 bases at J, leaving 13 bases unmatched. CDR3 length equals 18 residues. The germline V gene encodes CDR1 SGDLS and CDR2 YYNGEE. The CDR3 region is CASSLRPLLAGAYNEQFF. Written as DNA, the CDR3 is TGTGCCAGCAGCCTAAGGCCCCTACTAGCGGGTGCCTACAATGAGCAGTTCTTC.

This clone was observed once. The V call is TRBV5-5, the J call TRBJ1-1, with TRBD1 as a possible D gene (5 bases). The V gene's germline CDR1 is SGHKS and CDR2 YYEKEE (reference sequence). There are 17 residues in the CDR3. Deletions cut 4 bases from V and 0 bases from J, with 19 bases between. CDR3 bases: TGTGCCAGCAGCACAATAACCTCCCGACAGATGAACACTGAAGCTTTCTTT. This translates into CASSTITSRQMNTEAFF.

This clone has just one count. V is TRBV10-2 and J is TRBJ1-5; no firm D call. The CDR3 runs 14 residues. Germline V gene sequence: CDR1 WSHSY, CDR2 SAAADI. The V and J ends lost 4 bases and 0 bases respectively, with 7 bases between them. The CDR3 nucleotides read TGCGCCAGCAGTGCAGTGAATAGCAATCAGCCCCAGCATTTT. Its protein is CASSAVNSNQPQHF.

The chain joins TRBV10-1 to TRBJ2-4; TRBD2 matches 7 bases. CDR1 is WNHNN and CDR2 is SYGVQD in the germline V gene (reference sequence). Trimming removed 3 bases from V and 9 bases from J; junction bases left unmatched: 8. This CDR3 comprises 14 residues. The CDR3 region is CASSDGGSGGIQYF. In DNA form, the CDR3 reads TGCGCCAGCAGTGATGGCGGGAGCGGCGGCATTCAGTACTTC.

CDR3 in amino acids: CASSTQVGGYEQYF. Here the CDR3 DNA reads TGCGCCAGCAGCACCCAAGTGGGAGGATACGAGCAGTACTTC. The rearrangement uses TRBV5-1 and TRBJ2-7; D is possibly TRBD2 (6 bases). V was trimmed by 4 bases and J by 4 bases, leaving 15 bases between them. The CDR3 is made up of 14 amino acids. Germline V gives CDR1 SGHRS, CDR2 YFSETQ.

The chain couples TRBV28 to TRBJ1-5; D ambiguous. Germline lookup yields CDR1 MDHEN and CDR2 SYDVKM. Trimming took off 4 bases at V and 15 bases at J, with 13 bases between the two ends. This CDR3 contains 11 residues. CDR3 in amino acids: CASSYPGGGHF. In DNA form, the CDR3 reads TGTGCCAGCAGTTACCCAGGAGGAGGGCATTTT.

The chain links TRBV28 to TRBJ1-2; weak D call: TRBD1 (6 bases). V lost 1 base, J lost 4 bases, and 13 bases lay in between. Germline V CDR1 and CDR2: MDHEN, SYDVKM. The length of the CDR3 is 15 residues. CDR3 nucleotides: TGTGCCAGCAGTTTATCCCCGACAGGCCTCTATGGCTACACCTTC. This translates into CASSLSPTGLYGYTF.

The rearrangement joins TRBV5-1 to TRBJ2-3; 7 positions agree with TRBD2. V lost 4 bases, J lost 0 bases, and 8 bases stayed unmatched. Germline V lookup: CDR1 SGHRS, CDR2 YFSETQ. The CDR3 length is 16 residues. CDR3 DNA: TGCGCCAGCAGCCACGGGAATAGCGGGAGCACAGATACGCAGTATTTT. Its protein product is CASSHGNSGSTDTQYF. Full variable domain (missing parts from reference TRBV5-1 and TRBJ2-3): KAGVTQTPRYLIKTRGQQVTLSCSPISGHRSVSWYQQTPGQGLQFLFEYFSETQRNKGNFPGRFSGRQFSNSRSEMNVSTLELGDSALYLCASSHGNSGSTDTQYFGPGTRLTVL.

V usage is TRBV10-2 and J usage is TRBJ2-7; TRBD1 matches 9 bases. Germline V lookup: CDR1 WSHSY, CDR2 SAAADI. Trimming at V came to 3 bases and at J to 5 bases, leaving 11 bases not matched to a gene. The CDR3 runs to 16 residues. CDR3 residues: CASSDNWDRDSDEQYF. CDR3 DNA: TGCGCCAGCAGTGATAATTGGGACAGGGATTCCGACGAGCAGTACTTC.

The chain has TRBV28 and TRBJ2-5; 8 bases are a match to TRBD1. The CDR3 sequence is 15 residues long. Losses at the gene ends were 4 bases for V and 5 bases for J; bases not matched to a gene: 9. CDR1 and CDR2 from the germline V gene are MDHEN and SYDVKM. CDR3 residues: CASSSRTGLRETQYF. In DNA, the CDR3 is TGTGCCAGCAGTTCCCGGACAGGGCTGCGGGAGACCCAGTACTTC.

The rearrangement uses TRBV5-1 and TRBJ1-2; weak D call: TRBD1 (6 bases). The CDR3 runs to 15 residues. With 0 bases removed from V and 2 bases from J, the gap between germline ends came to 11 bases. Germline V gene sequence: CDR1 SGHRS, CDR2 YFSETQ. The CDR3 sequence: CASSLGGQTNYGYTF. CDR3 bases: TGCGCCAGCAGCTTGGGGGGACAAACCAACTATGGCTACACCTTC.

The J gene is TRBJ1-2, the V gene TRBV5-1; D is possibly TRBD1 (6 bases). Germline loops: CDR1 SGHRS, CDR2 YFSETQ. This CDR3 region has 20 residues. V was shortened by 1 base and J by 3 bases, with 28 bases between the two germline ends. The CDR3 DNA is TGCGCCAGCAGCTTGAGGTTCGGTACAGGGAAAGGAGGTAAAGACTATGGCTACACCTTC. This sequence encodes CASSLRFGTGKGGKDYGYTF.

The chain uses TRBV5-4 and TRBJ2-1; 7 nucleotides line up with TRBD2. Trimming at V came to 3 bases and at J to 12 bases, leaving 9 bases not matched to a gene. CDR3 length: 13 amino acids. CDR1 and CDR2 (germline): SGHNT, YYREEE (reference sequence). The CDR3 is CASSSVGRESQFF. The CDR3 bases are TGTGCCAGCAGCTCGGTTGGGCGGGAGTCGCAGTTCTTC. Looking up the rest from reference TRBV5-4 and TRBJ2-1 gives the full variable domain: ETGVTQSPTHLIKTRGQQVTLRCSSQSGHNTVSWYQQALGQGPQFIFQYYREEENGRGNFPPRFSGLQFPNYSSELNVNALELDDSALYLCASSSVGRESQFFGPGTRLTVL.

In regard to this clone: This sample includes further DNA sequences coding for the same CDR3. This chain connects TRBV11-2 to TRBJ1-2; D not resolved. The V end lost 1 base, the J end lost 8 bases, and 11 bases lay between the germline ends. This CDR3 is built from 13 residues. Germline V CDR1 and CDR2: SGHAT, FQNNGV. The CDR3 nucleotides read TGTGCCAGCAGCTTAGGGTTGGATTACGGCTACACCTTC. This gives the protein CASSLGLDYGYTF.

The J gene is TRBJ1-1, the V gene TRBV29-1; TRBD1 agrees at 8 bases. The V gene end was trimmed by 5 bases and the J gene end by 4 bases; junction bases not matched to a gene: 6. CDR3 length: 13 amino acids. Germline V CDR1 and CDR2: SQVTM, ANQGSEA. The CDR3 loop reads CSVTLDRATEAFF. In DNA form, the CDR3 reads TGCAGCGTTACCTTGGACAGGGCCACTGAAGCTTTCTTT.

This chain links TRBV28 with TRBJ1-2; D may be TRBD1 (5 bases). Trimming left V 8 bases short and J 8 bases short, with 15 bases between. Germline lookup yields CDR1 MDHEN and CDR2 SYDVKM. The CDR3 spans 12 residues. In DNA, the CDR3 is TGTGCCAGCGCCGGGGGGTATGGCGGCTACACCTTC. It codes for CASAGGYGGYTF.

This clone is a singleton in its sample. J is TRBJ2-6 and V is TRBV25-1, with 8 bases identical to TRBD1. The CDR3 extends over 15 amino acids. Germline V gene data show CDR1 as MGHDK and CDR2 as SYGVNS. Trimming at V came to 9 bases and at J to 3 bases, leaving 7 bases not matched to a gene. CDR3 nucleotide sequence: TGTGCCAGAAACGGACAGGGATTTGGGGCCAACGTCCTGACTTTC. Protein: CARNGQGFGANVLTF.

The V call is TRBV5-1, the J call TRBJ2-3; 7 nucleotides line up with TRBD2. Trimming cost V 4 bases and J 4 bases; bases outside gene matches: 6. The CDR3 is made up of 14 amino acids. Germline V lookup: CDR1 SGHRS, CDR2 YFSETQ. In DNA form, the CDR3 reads TGCGCCAGCAGCATCGCGGGAGTCCCAGATACGCAGTATTTT. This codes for CASSIAGVPDTQYF.

CDR3 coding DNA: TGTGCCAGCAGCTCTCGGACAGGGGGTCAAAACGAGCAGTACTTC. Its protein product is CASSSRTGGQNEQYF. This chain joins TRBV11-2 and TRBJ2-7, with 10 bases identical to TRBD1. With V trimmed by 4 bases and J by 5 bases, 8 bases remained unmatched. Germline V gene lookup returns CDR1 SGHAT and CDR2 FQNNGV. CDR3 size: 15 residues.

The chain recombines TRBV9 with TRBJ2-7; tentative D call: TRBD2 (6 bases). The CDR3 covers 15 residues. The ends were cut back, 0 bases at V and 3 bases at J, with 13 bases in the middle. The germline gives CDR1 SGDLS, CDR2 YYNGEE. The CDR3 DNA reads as TGTGCCAGCAGCGTAGCCGGGACTCCCGACTACGAGCAGTACTTC. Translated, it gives CASSVAGTPDYEQYF.

This CDR3 is CASSLAVPIDYGYTF. The CDR3 nucleotides are TGTGCCAGCAGCTTAGCAGTGCCCATTGACTATGGCTACACCTTC. The V gene is TRBV7-9, the J gene TRBJ1-2; D remains ambiguous. The V and J ends lost 0 bases and 3 bases respectively, with 11 bases between them. The CDR3 is 15 residues long. From germline, CDR1 is SEHNR and CDR2 FQNEAQ (reference sequence). Complete variable domain (other parts from reference TRBV7-9 and TRBJ1-2): DTGVSQNPRHKITKRGQNVTFRCDPISEHNRLYWYRQTLGQGPEFLTYFQNEAQLEKSRLLSDRFSAERPKGSFSTLEIQRTEQGDSAMYLCASSLAVPIDYGYTFGSGTRLTVV.

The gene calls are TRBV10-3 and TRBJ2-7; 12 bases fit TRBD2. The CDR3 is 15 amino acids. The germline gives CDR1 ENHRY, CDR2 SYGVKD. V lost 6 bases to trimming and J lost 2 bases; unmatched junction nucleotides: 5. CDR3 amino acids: CAIRGLAGLTYEQYF. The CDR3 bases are TGTGCCATCAGGGGACTAGCGGGCCTCACCTACGAGCAGTACTTC.